The 17 T cell receptor beta chains below come from one sample, sequenced in a study of blood T cell repertoires in COVID-19. TCRdb's table, derived via immunoSEQ multiplex PCR, lists solely in-frame clones and lacks some. The sample holds hundreds of thousands of clones, around nine tenths seen once. Sequencing was performed on peripheral blood. The origin of the receptors is a woman aged 30 to 39 with COVID-19, enrolled during active disease.

The chain uses TRBV6-2 or TRBV6-3 and TRBJ1-1, with no clear D. The CDR3 sequence is 16 residues long. Germline V gives CDR1 MNHEY, CDR2 SVGEGT. V dropped 0 bases and J dropped 1 base, with 12 bases sitting between them. The CDR3 nucleotides read TGTGCCAGCAGTTACTCGAGGCAGTTGGCGAACACTGAAGCTTTCTTT. It yields the protein CASSYSRQLANTEAFF.

J is TRBJ1-1 and V is TRBV5-1; D might be TRBD1 (5 bases). V lost 4 bases to trimming and J lost 1 base, with 11 bases between them. Germline V gene sequence: CDR1 SGHRS, CDR2 YFSETQ. The CDR3 length is 14 residues. Written as DNA, the CDR3 is TGCGCCAGCAGCCCCGGGGACTGGAACACTGAAGCTTTCTTT. Protein product: CASSPGDWNTEAFF. The full variable domain, its missing parts supplied by reference TRBV5-1 and TRBJ1-1, is KAGVTQTPRYLIKTRGQQVTLSCSPISGHRSVSWYQQTPGQGLQFLFEYFSETQRNKGNFPGRFSGRQFSNSRSEMNVSTLELGDSALYLCASSPGDWNTEAFFGQGTRLTVV.

This sequence joins TRBV7-2 and TRBJ1-4; 8 nucleotides agree with TRBD1. Germline values: CDR1 SGHTA, CDR2 FQGNSA. CDR3 length equals 14 residues. The V gene end was trimmed by 6 bases and the J gene end by 5 bases; junction bases not matched to a gene: 5. CDR3: CASRGQGNNEKLFF. The CDR3 bases are TGTGCCAGCAGAGGACAGGGCAACAATGAAAAACTGTTTTTT.

J is TRBJ1-5 and V is TRBV28; D is unresolved. The CDR3 runs to 13 residues. V lost 7 bases and J lost 7, with 14 bases in between. The germline V gene encodes CDR1 MDHEN and CDR2 SYDVKM. Written as DNA, the CDR3 is TGTGCCAGCACCCTTGAGGCATCACAGCCCCAGCATTTT. Encoded protein: CASTLEASQPQHF. Together with reference TRBV28 and TRBJ1-5, the CDR3 gives the full variable domain: DVKVTQSSRYLVKRTGEKVFLECVQDMDHENMFWYRQDPGLGLRLIYFSYDVKMKEKGDIPEGYSVSREKKERFSLILESASTNQTSMYLCASTLEASQPQHFGDGTRLSIL.

The chain is built from TRBV5-4 and TRBJ2-7, with 9 positions matching TRBD1. The germline V gene encodes CDR1 SGHNT and CDR2 YYREEE (reference sequence). V lost 5 bases to trimming and J lost 2 bases; unmatched junction nucleotides: 14. The CDR3 totals 17 residues. For the CDR3, the DNA is TGTGCCAGCAGAACAACTGACGGGACAGGGAACGCCTACGAGCAGTACTTC. It yields the protein CASRTTDGTGNAYEQYF.

This chain uses TRBV5-4 with TRBJ2-1; a possible D gene is TRBD1 (5 bases). V lost 4 bases and J 0 bases, leaving 8 bases between the germline ends. The CDR3 spans 14 residues. Per germline, CDR1 SGHNT and CDR2 YYREEE (reference sequence). The CDR3, as DNA: TGTGCCAGCAGCGTTACAGGCTCCTACAATGAGCAGTTCTTC. Translating it yields CASSVTGSYNEQFF.

The CDR3 DNA sequence: TGTGCCAGCAGCTGGACTAGCGGCACAGATACGCAGTATTTT. It yields the protein CASSWTSGTDTQYF. The chain couples TRBV7-2 to TRBJ2-3, with 9 bases lining up with TRBD2. Germline V CDR1 and CDR2: SGHTA, FQGNSA. J was trimmed by 1 base and V by 4 bases; bases with no gene match: 0. The CDR3 extends over 14 amino acids.

In its sample, this clone was seen once. The V gene is TRBV5-5, the J gene TRBJ2-7, with D possibly matching TRBD2 (5 bases). Germline CDR1 and CDR2: SGHKS and YYEKEE (reference sequence). V was cut by 7 bases and J by 6 bases, with 11 bases left in between. This CDR3 comprises 11 residues. The CDR3 DNA reads as TGTGCCAGCGGCACACGGGGCGAGCAGTACTTC. Protein sequence: CASGTRGEQYF.

The chain carries TRBV7-9 and TRBJ2-6, with 9 bases aligning to TRBD1. The V segment lost 3 bases and the J segment 1 base; nucleotides outside the gene matches: 10. The CDR3 covers 19 residues. From germline, CDR1 is SEHNR and CDR2 FQNEAQ (reference sequence). For the CDR3, the DNA is TGTGCCAGCAGCTTGGGACAGGGCGTCCATAGATCTGGGGCCAACGTCCTGACTTTC. This gives the protein CASSLGQGVHRSGANVLTF.

The chain employs TRBV18 and TRBJ1-4, with D perhaps TRBD1 (5 bases). V was pared by 3 bases and J by 7 bases, with 15 bases between. CDR1 and CDR2 from the germline V gene are KGHSH and LQKENI. The length of the CDR3 is 15 residues. CDR3 DNA sequence: TGTGCCAGCTCACCGGGTGTAGGGGTTGGTGAAAAACTGTTTTTT. Translated: CASSPGVGVGEKLFF.

This chain joins TRBV2 and TRBJ1-2, with TRBD1 identical over 7 bases. CDR1 is SNHLY, CDR2 FYNNEI, per germline. The J segment lost 6 bases and the V segment lost 7 bases, leaving 8 bases of the junction unmatched. This CDR3 spans 13 amino acids. The CDR3 bases are TGTGCCAGCATCGGGGACAGAGGGAATGGCTACACCTTC. It encodes CASIGDRGNGYTF.

This chain joins TRBV7-3 and TRBJ2-3; 10 bases align to TRBD2. V trimming: 4 bases; J trimming: 2 bases; junction bases outside the gene matches: 3. CDR1 and CDR2 from the germline V gene are SGHTA and FQGTGA. The CDR3 consists of 15 residues. This CDR3 is CASSSGLAATDTQYF. The CDR3 DNA is TGTGCCAGCAGCTCCGGACTAGCGGCCACAGATACGCAGTATTTT.

The chain carries TRBV9 and TRBJ1-1; weak D call: TRBD1 (5 bases). Trimming pared 3 bases from V and 5 bases from J, leaving 20 bases between. The CDR3 contains 16 residues. CDR1 SGDLS and CDR2 YYNGEE come from the germline V gene. For the CDR3, the DNA is TGTGCCAGCAGCGCGGCCCCGGACCACAGGCGGACTGAAGCTTTCTTT. It specifies CASSAAPDHRRTEAFF.

The chain employs TRBV6-5 and TRBJ2-2; tentative D call: TRBD1 (6 bases). The CDR3 runs to 15 residues. Germline values: CDR1 MNHEY, CDR2 SVGAGI. V was shortened by 6 bases and J by 0 bases, with 11 bases between the two germline ends. CDR3 sequence (DNA): TGTGCCAGCAGGCCAGGGGTAGCGAACACCGGGGAGCTGTTTTTT. The encoded protein is CASRPGVANTGELFF.

The rearrangement uses TRBV5-6 and TRBJ1-2; D is uncertain. Germline V CDR1 and CDR2: SGHDT, YYEEEE. V lost 2 bases, J lost 2 bases, and 10 bases lay in between. The CDR3 totals 14 residues. CDR3 in amino acids: CASSFPTENYGYTF. The CDR3 DNA reads as TGTGCCAGCAGCTTTCCCACAGAGAACTATGGCTACACCTTC.

This clone has a handful of counts. An end of the junction differs from the germline gene, which may be a read error. The rearrangement uses TRBV6-2 or TRBV6-3 and TRBJ1-5; 8 bases are shared with TRBD1. Germline CDR1 and CDR2: MNHEY and SVGEGT. CDR3 length equals 13 residues. CDR3 sequence (DNA): TGTGCCAGCAGTTACCAACCCCGGACAGGGAAGTATTTT. It encodes CASSYQPRTGKYF.

Regarding this clone: Other DNA sequences from this sample encode an identical CDR3 as well. In DNA, the CDR3 is TGTGCCAGCAGTCTCACAGATACGCAGTATTTT. Encoded protein: CASSLTDTQYF. The chain recombines TRBV2 with TRBJ2-3; no clear D gene. The CDR3 loop spans 11 amino acids. V lost 5 bases to trimming and J lost 2 bases, with 2 bases between them. From germline, CDR1 is SNHLY and CDR2 FYNNEI.